This TCR beta chain derives from a study of blood T cell repertoires in COVID-19 (dated by TCRdb to 2020 to 2022). For the wider study: Collaborator samples came from the United States, Italy and Spain and covered acute and convalescent phases of COVID-19. The samples were drawn from two sources: the first 160 participants of the ongoing ImmuneRACE study, and 1,254 subjects contributed by 6 global collaborators. Where available, HLA class I and class II types were taken from metadata supplied by the sample provider and were not determined by assay-based typing. The material from the prospective study consisted of cDNA or gDNA derived from T cells, B-cell-depleted T cells, or PBMCs. The sample metadata nearly always contained a de-identified subject ID, COVID-19 status, age in years and sex. Subjects who had been exposed to COVID-19, were actively infected with it, or had recovered from it provided the deeply sampled blood TCRbeta repertoires that made up the dataset. The repertoires were released in a freely available public database intended as a resource for research on the immune response to SARS-CoV-2. Overall study outcomes, separate from this receptor: How much clinical and demographic metadata was included differed by source and by participant, and the metadata was provided uncurated.

Each collaborating institution followed its own protocols to collect whole blood in K2EDTA tubes. For TCRbeta analysis, collaborator samples were shipped as frozen whole blood, as isolated PBMCs, or as DNA extracted from either sample type. Reading the germline V gene gives CDR1 MNHEY and CDR2 SVGEGT. After removal of 2 bases from V and 5 bases from J, the junction retains 13 bases not matched to a gene. The CDR3 goes from the cysteine to the phenylalanine over 18 residues. Kept here is only the CDR3 DNA, which spans 54 bases and is read in frame from base 1. Concerning this clone: Its antigen has not been determined. No per-base quality is available; no much larger clone lies one base away.

The immunoSEQ Assay, a bias-controlled multiplex PCR, was used to amplify TCRbeta CDR3 regions from genomic DNA. The study's processing was this. The number of nucleated cells in each sample was estimated from the amplification of reference gene primers within the assay. To quantify the absolute abundance of each unique TCRbeta CDR3 rearrangement, sequence reads were collapsed and filtered. For each sample, productive Simpson clonality was calculated by taking the square root of Simpson's diversity index across productive rearrangements. TCRdb's version of the immuneACCESS table is confined to in-frame rearrangements and falls short of the full clone set. An unresolved V gene accounts for under half of the shortfall where checked; the remainder is of unknown origin. V and J calls and clone size are copied from that table; D and trimming were computed from the DNA. Across this sample there are 110,000 to 150,000 clones, with roughly 90% seen only once. About 10% of the sample is taken by the ten largest.

The sequence derives from a man over 45 with active or convalescent COVID-19. The sequenced sample consisted of peripheral blood. The chain is assembled from TRBV6-2 or TRBV6-3 and TRBJ2-1; TRBD2 fits 9 bases in the junction. At the DNA level, the sequence is TGTGCCAGCAGTTACCGTTACGCGGCGGGAGGGGGAAACAATGAGCAGTTCTTC. Its translation is CASSYRYAAGGGNNEQFF.